This entry features one TCR beta chain sequence. The CDR3 has 15 amino acids. Trimming pared 3 bases from V and 0 bases from J, leaving 9 bases between. Germline V lookup: CDR1 LGHDT, CDR2 YNNKEL (reference sequence). This sample is part of a study of control samples from healthy donors and cancer patients. Sequencing was performed with immunoSEQ multiplex PCR; in TCRdb, only in-frame clones are kept and a portion is missing. The sample lists tens of thousands of clones; roughly 91% were seen once. The sequenced sample was PBMCs. The sequence derives from a woman aged 45-65 years with colorectal cancer. The chain is built from TRBV3-1 (or the pseudogene TRBV3-2) and TRBJ1-3; a possible D gene is TRBD1 (6 bases). The CDR3 sequence is CASSQRGSSGNTIYF. In DNA form, the CDR3 reads TGTGCCAGCAGCCAGAGGGGGAGCTCTGGAAACACCATATATTTT.